Shown below are 30 T cell receptor beta chains from a single sample sequenced in a study of vaccination effects on CD4 cells after COVID-19. No antigen has been assigned to these receptors. The assay was immunoSEQ multiplex PCR, and TCRdb's table has in-frame clones only and misses some. Of tens of thousands of clones detected, roughly 80% appear once; the ten largest clones hold 3% to 4%. Antigen-specific CD4+ T cells expanded by the ViraFEST assay with viral peptide pools were then sequenced. Scientists isolated CD4+ T cells after a roughly 10-day culture period ended. Vaccinated participants had no history of SARS-CoV-2 infection and tested negative for nucleocapsid antibodies. Sequences were derived from CD4+ T cells from PBMCs cultured with HCoV-OC43 spike peptides, sampled before COVID-19 vaccination. Subset described: HCoV-OC43 spike overlapping peptide pool stimulation. These receptors were obtained from a human donor who received a COVID-19 vaccine.

The chain has TRBV5-8 and TRBJ2-1, with 7 bases matching TRBD1. The CDR3 spans 17 residues. Germline trimming cut 4 bases from V and 7 bases from J; bases unmatched to any gene: 17. From germline, CDR1 is SGHTS and CDR2 YDEGEE. The CDR3 sequence is CASSSGLARGGTNEQFF. CDR3 in DNA: TGTGCCAGCAGCAGCGGCTTAGCCAGAGGGGGCACGAATGAGCAGTTCTTC.

The chain combines TRBV10-2 with TRBJ2-3; D is unclear. Trimming left V 7 bases short and J 0 bases short, with 8 bases between. The CDR3 is 13 residues long. CDR1 is WSHSY, CDR2 SAAADI, per germline. The CDR3, as DNA: TGCGCCAGCATGGCGGCAAGCACAGATACGCAGTATTTT. Translation gives CASMAASTDTQYF.

The V and J genes are TRBV6-5 and TRBJ2-3; D is possibly TRBD1 (5 bases). V dropped 5 bases and J dropped 6 bases, with 15 bases sitting between them. The CDR3 spans 14 residues. CDR1 is MNHEY and CDR2 is SVGAGI in the germline V gene. CDR3 residues: CASSTRQRLDTQYF. As DNA, the CDR3 is TGTGCCAGCAGTACCCGACAGCGCTTGGATACGCAGTATTTT.

This chain links TRBV4-3 with TRBJ1-2; no firm D call. The CDR3 is made up of 14 amino acids. Trimming pared 0 bases from V and 8 bases from J, leaving 13 bases between. Germline CDR1 is LGHNA and CDR2 is YSLEER. The DNA for the CDR3 is TGCGCCAGCAGCCAAGATGTTATCGGCTACGGCTACACCTTC. Its translation: CASSQDVIGYGYTF.

This chain joins TRBV3-1 (or the pseudogene TRBV3-2) and TRBJ1-6; 8 nucleotides align to TRBD1. Per germline, CDR1 LGHDT and CDR2 YNNKEL (reference sequence). The CDR3 is 16 amino acids. Trimming took 1 base from V and 9 from J; bases not matched to a gene: 8. CDR3 loop: CASSQGTGRPPSPLHF. The CDR3 region has the DNA TGTGCCAGCAGCCAAGGGACAGGGCGGCCTCCTTCACCCCTCCACTTT.

The chain is built from TRBV7-2 and TRBJ2-1; D is perhaps TRBD2 (6 bases). Germline V CDR1 and CDR2: SGHTA, FQGNSA. The CDR3 extends over 13 amino acids. The V end lost 6 bases, the J end lost 7 bases, and 13 bases lay between the germline ends. The CDR3 sequence: CASSRRGWNEQFF. CDR3 coding DNA: TGTGCCAGCAGTCGGCGGGGCTGGAATGAGCAGTTCTTC.

V gene TRBV5-1 combines with J gene TRBJ1-1; D might be TRBD1 (5 bases). Germline CDR1 is SGHRS and CDR2 is YFSETQ. The CDR3 has 15 residues. Trimming cost V 4 bases and J 1 base, with 14 bases left between them. CDR3 coding DNA: TGCGCCAGCAGCCCCGCGGGGCGAGGGAACACTGAAGCTTTCTTT. It codes for CASSPAGRGNTEAFF.

J is TRBJ1-2 and V is TRBV15; D is uncertain. The CDR3 length is 12 residues. V was trimmed by 0 bases and J by 3 bases, leaving 2 bases between them. From germline, CDR1 is LNHNV and CDR2 YYDKDF (reference sequence). DNA of the CDR3: TGTGCCACCAGCAGAGATCACTATGGCTACACCTTC. It translates to CATSRDHYGYTF.

The rearrangement joins TRBV19 to TRBJ2-3, with D perhaps matching TRBD2 (6 bases). This CDR3 has 15 residues. V shed 6 bases and J shed 6 bases, with 19 bases lying between them. CDR1 LNHDA and CDR2 SQIVND come from the germline V gene (reference sequence). For the CDR3, the DNA is TGTGCCAGTAGCTCAGAGCGGGTCCCTGGGGATACGCAGTATTTT. Translating gives CASSSERVPGDTQYF.

This chain uses TRBV7-9 with TRBJ1-5; tentatively, D is TRBD1 (6 bases). This CDR3 region has 13 residues. Germline CDR1 SEHNR, CDR2 FQNEAQ (reference sequence). V was cut by 5 bases and J by 5 bases, with 10 bases left in between. CDR3 loop: CASSPGADQPQHF. Here the CDR3 DNA reads TGTGCCAGCAGCCCGGGGGCCGATCAGCCCCAGCATTTT.

The rearrangement links TRBV7-2 to TRBJ1-5; D is uncertain. The V end was cut by 0 bases, the J end by 0 bases, with 12 bases between. The CDR3 extends over 17 amino acids. Germline loops: CDR1 SGHTA, CDR2 FQGNSA. DNA for the CDR3: TGTGCCAGCAGCTTAGCGTTCGGATTCTATAGCAATCAGCCCCAGCATTTT. It translates to CASSLAFGFYSNQPQHF.

This clone showed up just a few times. The chain recombines TRBV4-1 with TRBJ2-5, with D perhaps matching TRBD2 (5 bases). Germline V CDR1 and CDR2: MGHRA, YSYEKL. The length of the CDR3 is 14 residues. With 1 base removed from V and 6 bases from J, the gap between germline ends came to 12 bases. The CDR3 coding sequence is TGCGCCAGCAGCCAAGCGGGTAGAGGGAAGACCCAGTACTTC. This encodes CASSQAGRGKTQYF.

The gene calls are TRBV19 and TRBJ2-6; D is perhaps TRBD1 (6 bases). From germline, CDR1 is LNHDA and CDR2 SQIVND (reference sequence). This CDR3 is 19 amino acids long. Trimming removed 4 bases at V and 0 bases at J, with 19 bases between. The CDR3 loop is CASSKIWTASNSGANVLTF. The CDR3 bases are TGTGCCAGTAGTAAAATTTGGACAGCTTCTAACTCTGGGGCCAACGTCCTGACTTTC. The entire variable domain, with the rest obtained from reference TRBV19 and TRBJ2-6, is as follows: DGGITQSPKYLFRKEGQNVTLSCEQNLNHDAMYWYRQDPGQGLRLIYYSQIVNDFQKGDIAEGYSVSREKKESFPLTVTSAQKNPTAFYLCASSKIWTASNSGANVLTFGAGSRLTVL.

The rearrangement links TRBV4-3 to TRBJ1-2; D is possibly TRBD1 (5 bases). Germline V gene data show CDR1 as LGHNA and CDR2 as YSLEER. The CDR3 spans 15 residues. V dropped 0 bases and J dropped 8 bases, with 16 bases sitting between them. Here the CDR3 reads CASSQDRGGAWGYTF. The CDR3 DNA sequence: TGCGCCAGCAGCCAAGATAGGGGCGGTGCCTGGGGCTACACCTTC.

The chain combines TRBV6-5 with TRBJ2-5; the D call may be TRBD1 or TRBD2 (6 bases each). The CDR3 is 15 amino acids. Trimming stripped 6 bases from V and 5 bases from J, with 19 bases between. Germline CDR1 MNHEY, CDR2 SVGAGI. The CDR3: CASSSGARVGETQYF. In nucleotides, the CDR3 is TGTGCCAGCAGCTCGGGGGCCCGGGTTGGGGAGACCCAGTACTTC.

In this sample, this clone turned up a few times. The chain is built from TRBV6-5 and TRBJ2-1; D is tentatively TRBD1 or TRBD2 (5 bases each). V shed 5 bases and J shed 0 bases, with 11 bases lying between them. The CDR3 spans 15 residues. Looked up from germline, CDR1 is MNHEY and CDR2 is SVGAGI. The CDR3 spells CASSRGVGSYNEQFF. CDR3 sequence (DNA): TGTGCCAGCAGTCGAGGGGTAGGCTCCTACAATGAGCAGTTCTTC.

CDR3 sequence reads: CASSIGPGAFYEQYV. The CDR3 DNA follows: TGTGCCAGTAGTATCGGTCCGGGGGCCTTTTACGAGCAGTACGTC. The chain combines TRBV19 with TRBJ2-7; D possibly matches TRBD1 or TRBD2 (6 bases each). This CDR3 spans 15 amino acids. V lost 3 bases to trimming and J lost 4 bases, with 16 bases between them. The germline V gene has CDR1 LNHDA and CDR2 SQIVND (reference sequence).

This rearrangement joins TRBV10-3 to TRBJ1-6; TRBD1 matches 8 bases. Germline CDR1 and CDR2: ENHRY and SYGVKD. This CDR3 is 15 amino acids long. The V segment lost 0 bases and the J segment 8 bases; nucleotides outside the gene matches: 3. For the CDR3, the DNA is TGTGCCATCAGTGAGTCAACAGGGGGATATTCACCCCTCCACTTT. This codes for CAISESTGGYSPLHF.

The rearrangement uses TRBV6-5 and TRBJ1-5; D is unclear. With 0 bases removed from V and 5 bases from J, the gap between germline ends came to 5 bases. Germline lookup yields CDR1 MNHEY and CDR2 SVGAGI. The CDR3 consists of 13 residues. CDR3 amino acids: CASSYSAYQPQHF. In DNA, the CDR3 is TGTGCCAGCAGTTACTCAGCCTATCAGCCCCAGCATTTT.

V usage is TRBV24-1 and J usage is TRBJ2-1; 13 nucleotides agree with TRBD2. Trimming took 4 bases from V and 4 from J; bases not matched to a gene: 3. CDR1 and CDR2 (germline): KGHDR, SFDVKD. This CDR3 comprises 16 residues. In DNA, the CDR3 is TGTGCCACCAGTGAGACTAGCGGGGGGTTTTACAATGAGCAGTTCTTC. It translates to CATSETSGGFYNEQFF.

This clone appeared once. The rearrangement joins TRBV19 to TRBJ1-5; TRBD1 aligns across 9 bases. This CDR3 is 16 amino acids long. Germline V gene lookup returns CDR1 LNHDA and CDR2 SQIVND (reference sequence). V dropped 5 bases and J dropped 5; count of bases not matched to a gene: 10. CDR3 DNA sequence: TGTGCCAGTAGTCGAACAGGGGGCATTAAACATCAGCCCCAGCATTTT. Translated, it gives CASSRTGGIKHQPQHF.

The chain couples TRBV11-2 to TRBJ2-7; D might be TRBD1 (5 bases). Germline values: CDR1 SGHAT, CDR2 FQNNGV. CDR3 size: 15 residues. V shed 3 bases and J shed 2 bases, with 14 bases lying between them. CDR3 DNA: TGTGCCAGCAGCTTGACCGACAGCCCCACCTACGAGCAGTACGTC. It translates to CASSLTDSPTYEQYV.

V usage is TRBV7-9 and J usage is TRBJ1-3, with 8 positions matching TRBD1. This CDR3 has 15 amino acids. V trimming: 1 base; J trimming: 4 bases; junction bases outside the gene matches: 3. Germline lookup yields CDR1 SEHNR and CDR2 FQNEAQ (reference sequence). In DNA, the CDR3 is TGTGCCAGCAGCTTAGGGACAGGGAACGGAAACACCATATATTTT. Protein sequence: CASSLGTGNGNTIYF.

This chain connects TRBV5-3 to TRBJ2-7; possibly TRBD1 for D (5 bases). TRBV5-3 is an ORF, and what it does is uncertain. The CDR3 is 17 amino acids. Trimming stripped 2 bases from V and 3 bases from J, with 21 bases between. The CDR3 coding sequence is TGTGCCAGAAGCTTCCTAAAGCCAAGACAGCCCCACTACGAGCAGTACGTC. Protein product: CARSFLKPRQPHYEQYV.

V gene TRBV2 combines with J gene TRBJ2-2, with D perhaps TRBD1 (5 bases). This CDR3 region has 14 residues. V lost 8 bases and J lost 4, with 14 bases in between. CDR1 and CDR2 (germline): SNHLY, FYNNEI. The DNA for the CDR3 is TGTGCCAGCGCTCGACAGATCGCCACCGGGGAGCTGTTTTTT. Its translation is CASARQIATGELFF.

In DNA, the CDR3 is TGCGCCAGCAGTCCCACTAGCTTTTTCACCGGGGAGCTGTTTTTT. It specifies CASSPTSFFTGELFF. The chain employs TRBV10-1 and TRBJ2-2, with D perhaps TRBD2 (6 bases). V lost 5 bases, J lost 4 bases, and 14 bases lay in between. CDR1 WNHNN and CDR2 SYGVQD come from the germline V gene (reference sequence). CDR3 length equals 15 residues.

This sequence joins TRBV5-1 and TRBJ1-6, with 7 positions matching TRBD1. Unmatched junction bases numbered 2, after V lost 0 bases and J lost 2 bases. CDR1 is SGHRS, CDR2 YFSETQ, per germline. This CDR3 has 16 residues. CDR3 coding DNA: TGCGCCAGCAGCTTGGAGGGGGCAACCTATAATTCACCCCTCCACTTT. Protein: CASSLEGATYNSPLHF.

The chain links TRBV6-5 to TRBJ2-7; TRBD2 matches at 8 bases. Germline V gene sequence: CDR1 MNHEY, CDR2 SVGAGI. This CDR3 has 13 residues. Unmatched junction bases numbered 5, after V lost 5 bases and J lost 5 bases. As DNA, the CDR3 is TGTGCCAGCAGTCCGGACGGGAGGGACGAGCAGTACGTC. Encoded protein: CASSPDGRDEQYV.

The chain links TRBV24-1 to TRBJ1-2; 9 bases align to TRBD1. The length of the CDR3 is 15 residues. V shed 3 bases and J 4 bases; nucleotides not matched to a gene: 5. CDR1 is KGHDR and CDR2 is SFDVKD in the germline V gene. Here the CDR3 DNA reads TGTGCCACCAGTGATCACACAGGGGGCAGCTATGGCTACACCTTC. Translating it yields CATSDHTGGSYGYTF.

The chain has TRBV5-6 and TRBJ1-1, with D possibly being TRBD1 (5 bases). Germline CDR1 reads SGHDT; CDR2 reads YYEEEE. The germline V and J ends were trimmed by 3 bases and 3 bases, with 15 bases remaining between them. CDR3 length: 15 residues. CDR3 coding DNA: TGTGCCAGCAGCTCGGACATCCTTGATGACACTGAAGCTTTCTTT. Protein product: CASSSDILDDTEAFF.